The text below deals with one T cell receptor (beta chain). There are 15 residues in the CDR3. Germline lookup yields CDR1 SGHAT and CDR2 FQDESV (reference sequence). Trimming took 3 bases from V and 5 from J; bases not matched to a gene: 5. The sample belongs to a study of blood T cell repertoires in COVID-19. Sequencing was performed with immunoSEQ multiplex PCR; in TCRdb, only in-frame clones are kept and a portion is missing. The sample lists under 250,000 clones, 80% to 85% occurring once. Specimen: peripheral blood. This chain connects TRBV11-1 to TRBJ1-2; 11 bases agree with TRBD1. The receptor was isolated from a man between 35 and 55 years old with acute or convalescent COVID-19. In DNA form, the CDR3 reads TGTGCCAGCAGCTTGGACAGGGGGCTGGAATATGGCTACACCTTC. Its protein is CASSLDRGLEYGYTF.